The 26 T cell receptor beta chains given below trace back to one sample, sequenced in a study of shared clonotypes between healthy human individuals. Sequencing was performed with immunoSEQ multiplex PCR; in TCRdb, only in-frame clones are kept and a portion is missing. The data hold fewer than 2.5 million clones, with 93% observed a single time. Sequenced sample: naive CD4+ T cells from PBMCs. Described subset: CD45RA+ positively selected. The receptors were gathered from a young man in good health. Some clones in this sample may be carry-over from other donors' samples.

As regards this clone: A junction boundary mismatches the germline segment, possibly from a read error. The gene calls are TRBV6-1 and TRBJ2-7, with TRBD2 matching 14 bases. CDR3 size: 17 residues. The germline V gene has CDR1 MNHNS and CDR2 SASEGT. CDR3 DNA sequence: TGTGCCAGCAGTGCCAGACTAGCGGGAGGGCCCTCCCACGAGCAGTACTTC. As protein: CASSARLAGGPSHEQYF.

This clone was detected only once. The chain recombines TRBV28 with TRBJ2-7; D is unresolved. Per germline, CDR1 MDHEN and CDR2 SYDVKM. V shed 6 bases and J shed 4 bases, with 10 bases lying between them. The CDR3 runs 12 residues. Written as DNA, the CDR3 is TGTGCCAGCAGGGAAGGGCAGTACGAGCAGTACTTC. This encodes CASREGQYEQYF. The full variable domain, in which reference TRBV28 and TRBJ2-7 provide the parts outside the CDR3, is DVKVTQSSRYLVKRTGEKVFLECVQDMDHENMFWYRQDPGLGLRLIYFSYDVKMKEKGDIPEGYSVSREKKERFSLILESASTNQTSMYLCASREGQYEQYFGPGTRLTVT.

The chain carries TRBV28 and TRBJ1-5; D is undetermined. V lost 3 bases and J 3 bases, leaving 6 bases between the germline ends. The germline CDR1 and CDR2 sequences are MDHEN and SYDVKM. CDR3 length equals 13 residues. The CDR3 here is CASSFALNQPQHF. CDR3 sequence (DNA): TGTGCCAGCAGTTTTGCTCTCAATCAGCCCCAGCATTTT.

The chain recombines TRBV30 with TRBJ2-7; no reliable D call. V lost 5 bases and J 5 bases, leaving 13 bases between the germline ends. CDR1 is GTSNPN and CDR2 is SVGIG in the germline V gene (reference sequence). CDR3 length equals 12 residues. The DNA of the CDR3 is TGTGCCTGGGATTCATCTAGGGACGAGCAGTACTTC. It translates to CAWDSSRDEQYF.

This chain joins TRBV5-5 and TRBJ2-6, with no clear D. This CDR3 has 17 residues. The ends were cut back, 0 bases at V and 2 bases at J, with 12 bases in the middle. Germline assignment: CDR1 SGHKS and CDR2 YYEKEE (reference sequence). CDR3 sequence: CASSLARRGAGANVLTF. The CDR3 DNA reads as TGTGCCAGCAGCTTGGCCCGGCGAGGAGCTGGGGCCAACGTCCTGACTTTC.

The chain recombines TRBV18 with TRBJ1-2; D remains ambiguous. V dropped 1 base and J dropped 7 bases, with 13 bases sitting between them. Germline loops: CDR1 KGHSH, CDR2 LQKENI. There are 14 residues in the CDR3. CDR3 sequence (DNA): TGTGCCAGCTCACCACAAACCCCCGGGTTTGGCTACACCTTC. Translated: CASSPQTPGFGYTF.

V and J are TRBV2 and TRBJ2-5, with 10 bases fitting TRBD1. The length of the CDR3 is 15 residues. Trimming took 4 bases from V and 4 from J; bases not matched to a gene: 6. CDR1 SNHLY and CDR2 FYNNEI come from the germline V gene. Here the CDR3 DNA reads TGTGCCAGCAGTGGCCGGGACAGGGGCGGAGAGACCCAGTACTTC. Protein sequence: CASSGRDRGGETQYF.

The rearrangement links TRBV27 to TRBJ1-1; 9 bases align to TRBD1. Germline CDR1 reads MNHEY; CDR2 reads SMNVEV (reference sequence). V gave up 5 bases and J gave up 4 bases; unmatched junction bases: 8. The CDR3 length is 15 residues. This chain's CDR3 is CASSLAGTGTTEAFF. CDR3 nucleotide sequence: TGTGCCAGCAGTCTAGCCGGGACAGGGACCACTGAAGCTTTCTTT.

The chain couples TRBV6-6 to TRBJ1-5, with a weak D call TRBD1 (5 bases). Trimming pared 2 bases from V and 6 bases from J, leaving 14 bases between. Germline V gene data show CDR1 as MNHNY and CDR2 as SVGAGI (reference sequence). The CDR3 length is 15 residues. DNA for the CDR3: TGTGCCAGCAGTTACGGGAGGGGCCCTAGTCAGCCCCAGCATTTT. The encoded protein is CASSYGRGPSQPQHF.

The DNA of the CDR3 is TGTGCCAGCAGCCCTCCTAGCGGGAGAACAGATACGCAGTATTTT. Protein product: CASSPPSGRTDTQYF. V usage is TRBV28 and J usage is TRBJ2-3, with 10 nucleotides matching TRBD2. This CDR3 is 15 amino acids long. CDR1 and CDR2 from the germline V gene are MDHEN and SYDVKM. The V segment lost 6 bases and the J segment 3 bases; nucleotides outside the gene matches: 6.

This clone was seen a few times. The chain couples TRBV7-9 to TRBJ2-2; no firm D call. V dropped 5 bases and J dropped 6 bases, with 7 bases sitting between them. The CDR3 totals 12 residues. Germline-derived CDR1 and CDR2 are SEHNR and FQNEAQ (reference sequence). CDR3 DNA: TGTGCCAGCAGCAAGGTCGCCGGGGAGCTGTTTTTT. This translates into CASSKVAGELFF.

The V call is TRBV7-9, the J call TRBJ2-3; no clear D gene. V was trimmed by 6 bases and J by 6 bases, leaving 10 bases between them. Germline-derived CDR1 and CDR2 are SEHNR and FQNEAQ (reference sequence). The CDR3 runs 12 residues. CDR3 in amino acids: CASSSVGDTQYF. DNA for the CDR3: TGTGCCAGCAGTTCAGTCGGGGATACGCAGTATTTT.

CDR3 residues: CASSYRANTGELFF. The CDR3, as DNA: TGTGCCAGCAGCTACAGAGCGAACACCGGGGAGCTGTTTTTT. The rearrangement links TRBV7-2 to TRBJ2-2, with D unresolved. There are 14 residues in the CDR3. The V gene's germline CDR1 is SGHTA and CDR2 FQGNSA. Trimming cost V 4 bases and J 0 bases, with 6 bases left between them.

Comments on this clone: At the DNA level, this CDR3 is encoded by other sequences in the same sample as well. The chain carries TRBV28 and TRBJ2-7, with 7 bases lining up with TRBD2. Germline V CDR1 and CDR2: MDHEN, SYDVKM. With 5 bases clipped from V and 4 bases from J, the junction kept 5 bases outside the gene matches. This CDR3 spans 13 amino acids. CDR3 sequence reads: CASSLGGGYEQYF. The CDR3 nucleotides are TGTGCCAGCAGTCTTGGGGGGGGTTACGAGCAGTACTTC.

The chain employs TRBV5-1 and TRBJ2-3; TRBD2 is a possible D gene (5 bases). This CDR3 comprises 17 residues. The germline V and J ends were trimmed by 0 bases and 4 bases, with 18 bases remaining between them. The germline gives CDR1 SGHRS, CDR2 YFSETQ. In DNA, the CDR3 is TGCGCCAGCAGCTTGGCAGGTTTTGCGGGTGGGGCAGATACGCAGTATTTT. Protein product: CASSLAGFAGGADTQYF.

The CDR3 sequence is CASTQDRGQPQHF. CDR3 DNA: TGTGCCAGCACCCAGGACAGAGGTCAGCCCCAGCATTTT. V gene TRBV28 combines with J gene TRBJ1-5; TRBD1 is a possible D gene (6 bases). Germline-derived CDR1 and CDR2 are MDHEN and SYDVKM. Trimming stripped 7 bases from V and 6 bases from J, with 13 bases between. The CDR3 sequence is 13 residues long.

This chain uses TRBV5-8 with TRBJ2-5; perhaps TRBD2 as D (5 bases). The CDR3 sequence is 13 residues long. V dropped 3 bases and J dropped 6 bases, with 12 bases sitting between them. Germline-derived CDR1 and CDR2 are SGHTS and YDEGEE. CDR3 in amino acids: CASSSDRDKTQYF. The CDR3, as DNA: TGTGCCAGCAGCTCAGACCGGGATAAGACCCAGTACTTC.

The rearrangement links TRBV15 to TRBJ2-5; D may correspond to TRBD1 or TRBD2 (6 bases each). Germline CDR1 LNHNV, CDR2 YYDKDF (reference sequence). The CDR3 covers 16 residues. Between the trimmed V and J ends, which lost 8 bases and 2 bases, there was a span of 21 bases. The CDR3: CATHNRGTQRQETQYF. The CDR3 DNA reads as TGTGCCACCCACAACCGCGGGACACAAAGGCAAGAGACCCAGTACTTC.

This clone was seen once. V usage is TRBV9 and J usage is TRBJ2-3, with D possibly TRBD2 on 5 matching bases. Germline assignment: CDR1 SGDLS and CDR2 YYNGEE. V was clipped by 2 bases and J by 2 bases, with 15 bases between them. The CDR3 spans 16 residues. CDR3 bases: TGTGCCAGCAGCGTTAGTGTGGGGAGATTCACAGATACGCAGTATTTT. Its translation is CASSVSVGRFTDTQYF.

The chain couples TRBV5-4 to TRBJ2-2; tentative D call: TRBD2 (7 bases). This CDR3 spans 16 amino acids. Germline V CDR1 and CDR2: SGHNT, YYREEE (reference sequence). The germline V and J ends were trimmed by 2 bases and 7 bases, with 18 bases remaining between them. This CDR3 is CASSLSTGRVDGELFF. CDR3 coding DNA: TGTGCCAGCAGCTTATCTACAGGGAGGGTAGACGGGGAGCTGTTTTTT.

The chain employs TRBV30 and TRBJ2-7, with TRBD2 identical over 7 bases. This CDR3 comprises 12 residues. V gave up 0 bases and J gave up 7 bases; unmatched junction bases: 3. Per the germline V gene, CDR1 is GTSNPN and CDR2 is SVGIG (reference sequence). The CDR3 loop reads CAWSVAGLEQYF. In nucleotides, the CDR3 is TGTGCCTGGAGTGTAGCGGGGCTTGAGCAGTACTTC.

This clone was seen a few times. The genes are TRBV28 and TRBJ1-5; D gene ambiguous. Germline CDR1 is MDHEN and CDR2 is SYDVKM. This CDR3 has 14 amino acids. Trimming took off 6 bases at V and 1 base at J, with 10 bases between the two ends. The CDR3 bases are TGTGCCAGCAGAGCACCAGAAAGCAATCAGCCCCAGCATTTT. This translates into CASRAPESNQPQHF. Based on the CDR3 plus reference TRBV28 and TRBJ1-5, the full variable domain is DVKVTQSSRYLVKRTGEKVFLECVQDMDHENMFWYRQDPGLGLRLIYFSYDVKMKEKGDIPEGYSVSREKKERFSLILESASTNQTSMYLCASRAPESNQPQHFGDGTRLSIL.

This clone was detected once. The chain has TRBV5-4 and TRBJ2-7; no definite D call. Germline V gene lookup returns CDR1 SGHNT and CDR2 YYREEE (reference sequence). The length of the CDR3 is 14 residues. V lost 6 bases, J lost 3 bases, and 16 bases lay in between. The CDR3 DNA reads as TGTGCCAGCACCGTCGCAGGAAAGAACTACGAGCAGTACTTC. As protein: CASTVAGKNYEQYF.

The chain couples TRBV7-2 to TRBJ1-1; 9 bases fit TRBD1. The CDR3 totals 15 residues. Germline CDR1 SGHTA, CDR2 FQGNSA. V shed 3 bases, J shed 5 bases, and the junction held 7 bases outside the gene matches. Here the CDR3 reads CASSFRDRAGTEAFF. The CDR3 DNA follows: TGTGCCAGCAGCTTCCGGGACAGGGCGGGAACTGAAGCTTTCTTT. Using reference TRBV7-2 and TRBJ1-1 for the parts outside the CDR3, the full variable domain is GAGVSQSPSNKVTEKGKDVELRCDPISGHTALYWYRQSLGQGLEFLIYFQGNSAPDKSGLPSDRFSAERTGGSVSTLTIQRTQQEDSAVYLCASSFRDRAGTEAFFGQGTRLTVV.

J is TRBJ2-1 and V is TRBV2; a possible D gene is TRBD2 (6 bases). CDR3 length: 18 amino acids. Germline values: CDR1 SNHLY, CDR2 FYNNEI. V was clipped by 4 bases and J by 8 bases, with 27 bases between them. DNA for the CDR3: TGTGCCAGCAGTGGAGCCGGCCTTCCCCGGGACTCACTCCATGAGCAGTTCTTC. It encodes CASSGAGLPRDSLHEQFF. The variable domain in full, with the rest retrieved from reference TRBV2 and TRBJ2-1, is EPEVTQTPSHQVTQMGQEVILRCVPISNHLYFYWYRQILGQKVEFLVSFYNNEISEKSEIFDDQFSVERPDGSNFTLKIRSTKLEDSAMYFCASSGAGLPRDSLHEQFFGPGTRLTVL.

This clone was detected only a few times. V is TRBV5-4 and J is TRBJ2-7; 12 positions match TRBD2. The CDR3 contains 15 residues. The junction had 9 bases not matched to a gene; V was cut back by 4 bases and J by 7 bases. Germline-derived CDR1 and CDR2 are SGHNT and YYREEE (reference sequence). The CDR3 region is CASSQRLAGAEEQYF. The CDR3 DNA follows: TGTGCCAGCAGCCAACGACTAGCGGGAGCTGAGGAGCAGTACTTC.